This T cell receptor beta chain was sequenced during a study of OX40 agonist ivuxolimab in advanced cancers. About the research overall: Ivuxolimab is a fully human IgG2 antibody that activates OX40 (CD134).

Data came from immunoSEQ multiplex PCR; TCRdb stores just in-frame clones and leaves some out. This sample has 90,000 to 100,000 clones, with roughly nine tenths found just once. The CDR3 spans 15 residues. V lost 2 bases, J lost 2 bases, and 10 bases lay in between. Germline values: CDR1 SGHVS, CDR2 FQNEAQ. Study observations and caveats: Patients with a partial response at 0.1-3.0 mg/kg had among the lowest clonal expansion.

This clone has just one count. Its specificity is not known. V is TRBV7-8 and J is TRBJ2-1; weak D call: TRBD2 (6 bases). Sequencing used CD4+ or CD8+ T cells sorted from blood, obtained in a trial of the OX40 agonist ivuxolimab. The sequence derives from an adult with an advanced solid tumor such as melanoma, head and neck, liver or kidney cancer. The CDR3 is CASSLYGSTYNEQFF. CDR3 DNA sequence: TGTGCCAGCAGCTTATACGGGAGTACCTACAATGAGCAGTTCTTC.